The 8 T cell receptor beta chains presented below share a single source sample, sequenced in a study of identifying expanded T cells in peripheral blood. Produced via immunoSEQ multiplex PCR; TCRdb's table is partial and in-frame only. The sample has some 91,000 clones; around 88% are singletons. The sequencing sample was made of blood. All receptors come from a person aged 18 to 75 in good health.

This chain joins TRBV4-3 and TRBJ2-7; 10 bases match TRBD2. The CDR3 is 14 residues long. Trimming at V came to 4 bases and at J to 0 bases, leaving 0 bases not matched to a gene. CDR1 and CDR2 from the germline V gene are LGHNA and YSLEER. CDR3 in amino acids: CASSLAGGSYEQYF. DNA of the CDR3: TGCGCCAGCAGCCTAGCGGGGGGCTCCTACGAGCAGTACTTC.

This clone was seen only a few times. CDR3 sequence (DNA): TGTGCCTGGAGGTTGGGGACAGGGAGTTCACCCCTCCACTTT. Translation: CAWRLGTGSSPLHF. This chain connects TRBV30 to TRBJ1-6; 9 nucleotides line up with TRBD1. The CDR3 has 14 amino acids. CDR1 is GTSNPN and CDR2 is SVGIG in the germline V gene (reference sequence). Trimming cost V 3 bases and J 9 bases; bases outside gene matches: 6. Combining the CDR3 with reference TRBV30 and TRBJ1-6 gives the whole variable domain SQTIHQWPATLVQPVGSPLSLECTVEGTSNPNLYWYRQAAGRGLQLLFYSVGIGQISSEVPQNLSASRPQDRQFILSSKKLLLSDSGFYLCAWRLGTGSSPLHFGNGTRLTVT.

This chain's CDR3 is CASSRRLAKNIQYF. The CDR3 DNA is TGTGCCAGCAGTCGTCGACTAGCCAAAAACATTCAGTACTTC. This chain joins TRBV28 and TRBJ2-4; D gene uncertain. The CDR3 loop spans 14 amino acids. The germline V gene encodes CDR1 MDHEN and CDR2 SYDVKM. Trimming cost V 5 bases and J 0 bases, with 8 bases left between them. Using reference TRBV28 and TRBJ2-4 for the parts outside the CDR3, the full variable domain is DVKVTQSSRYLVKRTGEKVFLECVQDMDHENMFWYRQDPGLGLRLIYFSYDVKMKEKGDIPEGYSVSREKKERFSLILESASTNQTSMYLCASSRRLAKNIQYFGAGTRLSVL.

The chain joins TRBV7-9 to TRBJ1-6; TRBD1 agrees at 7 bases. J lost 9 bases, V lost 5 bases, and 7 bases had no gene match. This CDR3 comprises 14 residues. Per the germline V gene, CDR1 is SEHNR and CDR2 is FQNEAQ (reference sequence). The CDR3 DNA reads as TGTGCCAGCAGCCCTAGACAGGGCGGTTCACCCCTCCACTTT. Translating gives CASSPRQGGSPLHF.

This clone appeared once. The CDR3 loop is CASSYRATYEQYF. The CDR3 region has the DNA TGTGCCAGCAGCTACAGGGCAACCTACGAGCAGTACTTC. The gene calls are TRBV6-5 and TRBJ2-7; a possible D gene is TRBD1 (6 bases). The CDR3 totals 13 residues. The V and J ends lost 6 bases and 2 bases respectively, with 11 bases between them. Germline values: CDR1 MNHEY, CDR2 SVGAGI.

This chain uses TRBV15 with TRBJ2-7; D is possibly TRBD1 (5 bases). From germline, CDR1 is LNHNV and CDR2 YYDKDF (reference sequence). V lost 5 bases and J 5 bases, leaving 13 bases between the germline ends. This CDR3 comprises 13 residues. Here the CDR3 reads CATSPRQFNEQYF. DNA for the CDR3: TGTGCCACCAGCCCGCGACAGTTCAACGAGCAGTACTTC.

V is TRBV6-5 and J is TRBJ1-5, with 7 bases matching TRBD1. CDR3 size: 15 residues. CDR1 MNHEY and CDR2 SVGAGI come from the germline V gene. Trimming took 5 bases from V and 1 from J; bases not matched to a gene: 5. CDR3 nucleotides: TGTGCCAGCAGTCAGGGGGGTGGCAGCAATCAGCCCCAGCATTTT. Its protein is CASSQGGGSNQPQHF.

The chain has TRBV27 and TRBJ1-1; D remains ambiguous. V shed 2 bases and J shed 1 base, with 11 bases lying between them. Germline CDR1 reads MNHEY; CDR2 reads SMNVEV (reference sequence). CDR3 size: 15 residues. The DNA for the CDR3 is TGTGCCAGCAGTTTAGGCGGACTTTCGAACACTGAAGCTTTCTTT. This codes for CASSLGGLSNTEAFF.